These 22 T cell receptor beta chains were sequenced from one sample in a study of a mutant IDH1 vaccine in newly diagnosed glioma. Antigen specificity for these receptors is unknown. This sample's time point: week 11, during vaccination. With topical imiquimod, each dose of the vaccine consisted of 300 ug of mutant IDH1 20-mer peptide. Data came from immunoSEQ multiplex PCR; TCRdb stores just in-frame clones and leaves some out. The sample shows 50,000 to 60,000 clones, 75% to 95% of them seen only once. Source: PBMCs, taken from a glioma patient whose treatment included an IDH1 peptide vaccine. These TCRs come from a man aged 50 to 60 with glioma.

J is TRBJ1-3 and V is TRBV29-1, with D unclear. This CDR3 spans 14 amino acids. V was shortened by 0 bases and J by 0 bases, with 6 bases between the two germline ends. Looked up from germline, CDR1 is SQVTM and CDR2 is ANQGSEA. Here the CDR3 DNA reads TGCAGCGTTGAAGACCAAAGCTCTGGAAACACCATATATTTT. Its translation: CSVEDQSSGNTIYF. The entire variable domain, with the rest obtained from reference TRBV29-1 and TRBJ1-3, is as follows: SAVISQKPSRDICQRGTSLTIQCQVDSQVTMMFWYRQQPGQSLTLIATANQGSEATYESGFVIDKFPISRPNLTFSTLTVSNMSPEDSSIYLCSVEDQSSGNTIYFGEGSWLTVV.

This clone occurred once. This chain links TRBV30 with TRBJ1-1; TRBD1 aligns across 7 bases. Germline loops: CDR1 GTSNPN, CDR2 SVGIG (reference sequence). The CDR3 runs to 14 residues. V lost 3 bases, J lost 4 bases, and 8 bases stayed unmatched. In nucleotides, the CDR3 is TGTGCCTGGAGGGCAACAGGGGTCGGCACTGAAGCTTTCTTT. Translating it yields CAWRATGVGTEAFF. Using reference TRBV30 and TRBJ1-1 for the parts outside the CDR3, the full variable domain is SQTIHQWPATLVQPVGSPLSLECTVEGTSNPNLYWYRQAAGRGLQLLFYSVGIGQISSEVPQNLSASRPQDRQFILSSKKLLLSDSGFYLCAWRATGVGTEAFFGQGTRLTVV.

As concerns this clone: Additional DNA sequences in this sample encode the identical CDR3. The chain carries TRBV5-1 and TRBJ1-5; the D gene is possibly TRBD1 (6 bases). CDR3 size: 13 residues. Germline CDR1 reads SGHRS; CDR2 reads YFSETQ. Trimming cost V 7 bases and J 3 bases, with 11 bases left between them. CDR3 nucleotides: TGCGCCAGCTCTAGGGGGGTCAATCAGCCCCAGCATTTT. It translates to CASSRGVNQPQHF.

CDR3 DNA: TGTGCCAGCAGCTTAGTTGGCAGGGGAGGTAGAAACACCATATATTTT. It translates to CASSLVGRGGRNTIYF. This rearrangement joins TRBV7-9 to TRBJ1-3; maybe TRBD1 (6 bases). With 1 base removed from V and 5 bases from J, the gap between germline ends came to 15 bases. The CDR3 is 16 amino acids. Per the germline V gene, CDR1 is SEHNR and CDR2 is FQNEAQ (reference sequence).

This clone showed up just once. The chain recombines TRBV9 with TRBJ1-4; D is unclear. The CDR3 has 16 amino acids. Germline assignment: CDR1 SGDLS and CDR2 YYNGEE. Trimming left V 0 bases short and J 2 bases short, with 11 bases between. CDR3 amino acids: CASSVAGGRTNEKLFF. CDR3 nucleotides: TGTGCCAGCAGCGTAGCGGGTGGAAGGACTAATGAAAAACTGTTTTTT.

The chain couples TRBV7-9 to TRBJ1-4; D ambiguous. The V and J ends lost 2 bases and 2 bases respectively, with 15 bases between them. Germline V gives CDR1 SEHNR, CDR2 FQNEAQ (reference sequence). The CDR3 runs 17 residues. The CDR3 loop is CASSLSRGEGTNEKLFF. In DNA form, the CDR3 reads TGTGCCAGCAGCTTAAGTCGGGGAGAGGGCACTAATGAAAAACTGTTTTTT.

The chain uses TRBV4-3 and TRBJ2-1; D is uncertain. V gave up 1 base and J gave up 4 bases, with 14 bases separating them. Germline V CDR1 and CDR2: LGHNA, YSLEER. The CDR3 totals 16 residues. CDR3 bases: TGCGCCAGCAGCCAAGGGGCTGCGGATCCATACAATGAGCAGTTCTTC. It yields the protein CASSQGAADPYNEQFF.

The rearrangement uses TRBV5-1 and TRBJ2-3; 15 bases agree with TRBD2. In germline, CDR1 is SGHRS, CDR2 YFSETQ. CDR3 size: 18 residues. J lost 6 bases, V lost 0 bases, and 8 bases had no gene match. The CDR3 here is CASSLGGLAGGPSDTQYF. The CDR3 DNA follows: TGCGCCAGCAGCTTGGGTGGACTAGCGGGGGGGCCCTCCGATACGCAGTATTTT.

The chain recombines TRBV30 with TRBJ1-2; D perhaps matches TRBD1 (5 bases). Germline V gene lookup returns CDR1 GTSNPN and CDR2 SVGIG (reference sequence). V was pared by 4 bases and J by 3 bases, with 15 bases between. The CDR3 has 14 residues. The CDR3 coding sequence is TGTGCCTGGACCCGGGGCGGGGAATACTATGGCTACACCTTC. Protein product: CAWTRGGEYYGYTF.

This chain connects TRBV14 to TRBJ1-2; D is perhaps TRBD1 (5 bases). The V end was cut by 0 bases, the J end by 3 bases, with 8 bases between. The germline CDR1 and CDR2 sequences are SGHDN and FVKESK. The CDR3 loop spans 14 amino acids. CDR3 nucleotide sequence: TGTGCCAGCAGCCAAGATGGGGGGGACTATGGCTACACCTTC. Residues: CASSQDGGDYGYTF.

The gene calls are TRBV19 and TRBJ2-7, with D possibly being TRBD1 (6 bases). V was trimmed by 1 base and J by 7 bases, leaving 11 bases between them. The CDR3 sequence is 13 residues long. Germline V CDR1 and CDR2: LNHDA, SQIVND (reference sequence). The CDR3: CASSIGPGDEQYF. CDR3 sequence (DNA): TGTGCCAGTAGTATAGGGCCAGGGGATGAGCAGTACTTC.

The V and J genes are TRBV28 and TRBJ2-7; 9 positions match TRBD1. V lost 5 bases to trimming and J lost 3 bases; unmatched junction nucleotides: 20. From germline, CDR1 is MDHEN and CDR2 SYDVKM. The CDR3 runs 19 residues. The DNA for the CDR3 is TGTGCCAGCAGTCCGAAGGGACAGGGTCGTCTAAGGAGACGCTACGAGCAGTACTTC. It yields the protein CASSPKGQGRLRRRYEQYF.

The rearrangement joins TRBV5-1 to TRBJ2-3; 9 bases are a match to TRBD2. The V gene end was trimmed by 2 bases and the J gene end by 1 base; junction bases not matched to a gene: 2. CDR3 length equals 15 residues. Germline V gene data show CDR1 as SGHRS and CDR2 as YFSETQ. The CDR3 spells CASSFSGGGTDTQYF. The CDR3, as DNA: TGCGCCAGCAGCTTTAGCGGGGGTGGCACAGATACGCAGTATTTT.

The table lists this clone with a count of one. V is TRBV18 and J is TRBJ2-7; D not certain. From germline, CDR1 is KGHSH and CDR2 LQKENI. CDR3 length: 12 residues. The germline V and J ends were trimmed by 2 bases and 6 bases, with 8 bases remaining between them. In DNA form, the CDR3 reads TGTGCCAGCTCACCATCCACCGCCGAGCAGTACTTC. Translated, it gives CASSPSTAEQYF.

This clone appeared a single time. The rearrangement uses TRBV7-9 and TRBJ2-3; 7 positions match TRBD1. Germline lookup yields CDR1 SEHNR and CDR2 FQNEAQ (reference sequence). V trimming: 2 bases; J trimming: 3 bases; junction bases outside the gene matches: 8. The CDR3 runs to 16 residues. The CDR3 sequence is CASSLTGTEETDTQYF. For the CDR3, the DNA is TGTGCCAGCAGCTTAACCGGGACAGAAGAGACAGATACGCAGTATTTT.

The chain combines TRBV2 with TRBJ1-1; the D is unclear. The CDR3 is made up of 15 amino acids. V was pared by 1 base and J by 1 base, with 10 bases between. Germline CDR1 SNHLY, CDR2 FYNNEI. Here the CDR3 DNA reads TGTGCCAGCAGTGAAGATGGCAGGCAGAACACTGAAGCTTTCTTT. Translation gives CASSEDGRQNTEAFF.

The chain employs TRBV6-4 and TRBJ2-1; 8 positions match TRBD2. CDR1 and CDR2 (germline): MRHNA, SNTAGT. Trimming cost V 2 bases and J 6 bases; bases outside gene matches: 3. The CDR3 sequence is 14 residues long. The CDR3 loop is CASSDEREPNEQFF. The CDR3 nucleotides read TGTGCCAGCAGTGACGAGCGGGAGCCCAATGAGCAGTTCTTC.

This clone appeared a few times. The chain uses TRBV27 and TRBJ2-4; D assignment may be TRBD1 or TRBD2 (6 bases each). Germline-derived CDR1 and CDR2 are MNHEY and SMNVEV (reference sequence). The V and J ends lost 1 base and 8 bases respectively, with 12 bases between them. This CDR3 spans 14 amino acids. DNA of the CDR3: TGTGCCAGCAGTTTATTGGGGGGCGCCCACATTCAGTACTTC. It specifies CASSLLGGAHIQYF.

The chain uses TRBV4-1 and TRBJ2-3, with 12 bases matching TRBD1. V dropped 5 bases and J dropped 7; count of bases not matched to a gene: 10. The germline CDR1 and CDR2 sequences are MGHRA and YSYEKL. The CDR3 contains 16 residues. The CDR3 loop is CASSYRDRGQANTQYF. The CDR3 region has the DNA TGCGCCAGCAGCTACCGGGACAGGGGGCAAGCAAATACGCAGTATTTT.

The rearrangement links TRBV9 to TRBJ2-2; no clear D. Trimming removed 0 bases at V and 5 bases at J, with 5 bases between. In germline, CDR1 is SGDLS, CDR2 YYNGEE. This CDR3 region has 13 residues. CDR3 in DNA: TGTGCCAGCAGCGTAGCCCCAACCGGGGAGCTGTTTTTT. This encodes CASSVAPTGELFF.

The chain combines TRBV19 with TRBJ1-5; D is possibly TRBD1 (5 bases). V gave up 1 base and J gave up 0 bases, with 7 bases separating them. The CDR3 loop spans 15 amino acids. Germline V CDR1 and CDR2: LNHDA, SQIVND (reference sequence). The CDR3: CASSIVQDSNQPQHF. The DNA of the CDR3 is TGTGCCAGTAGTATAGTACAGGATAGCAATCAGCCCCAGCATTTT.

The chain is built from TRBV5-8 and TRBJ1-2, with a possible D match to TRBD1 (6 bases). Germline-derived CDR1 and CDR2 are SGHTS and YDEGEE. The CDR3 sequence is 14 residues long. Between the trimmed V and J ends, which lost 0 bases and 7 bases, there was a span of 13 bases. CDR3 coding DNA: TGTGCCAGCAGCTTGGCTCACAGGGCTGGTGGCTACACCTTC. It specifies CASSLAHRAGGYTF.